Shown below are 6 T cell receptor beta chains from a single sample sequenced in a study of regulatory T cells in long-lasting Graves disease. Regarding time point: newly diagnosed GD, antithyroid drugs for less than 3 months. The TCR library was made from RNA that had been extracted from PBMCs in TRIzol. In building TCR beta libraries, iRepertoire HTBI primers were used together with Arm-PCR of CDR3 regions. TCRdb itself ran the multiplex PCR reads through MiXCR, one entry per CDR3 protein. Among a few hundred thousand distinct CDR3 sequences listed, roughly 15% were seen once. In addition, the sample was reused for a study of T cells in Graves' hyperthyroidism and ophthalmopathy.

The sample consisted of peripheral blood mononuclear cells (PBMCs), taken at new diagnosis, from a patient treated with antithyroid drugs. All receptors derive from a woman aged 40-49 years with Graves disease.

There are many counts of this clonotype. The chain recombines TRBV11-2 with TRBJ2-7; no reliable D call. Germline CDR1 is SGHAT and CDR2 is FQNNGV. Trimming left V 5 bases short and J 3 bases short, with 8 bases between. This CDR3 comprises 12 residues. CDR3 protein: CASSLGSYEQYF. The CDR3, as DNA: TGTGCCAGCAGCCTGGGTAGCTACGAGCAGTACTTC.

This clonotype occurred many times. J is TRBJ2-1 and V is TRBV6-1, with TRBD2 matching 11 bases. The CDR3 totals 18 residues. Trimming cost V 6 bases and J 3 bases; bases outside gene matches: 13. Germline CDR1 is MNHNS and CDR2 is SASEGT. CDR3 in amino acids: CASRTQALLAGVYNEQFF. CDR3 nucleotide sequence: TGTGCCAGCAGGACCCAGGCCCTACTAGCGGGGGTCTACAATGAGCAGTTCTTC.

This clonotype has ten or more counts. In DNA form, the CDR3 reads TGTGCCAGCAGCCCCCGGGACACGAGCTCCTACGAGCAGTACTTC. Amino acid sequence: CASSPRDTSSYEQYF. The chain combines TRBV9 with TRBJ2-7, with a tentative D call TRBD1 (6 bases). The length of the CDR3 is 15 residues. The germline V gene has CDR1 SGDLS and CDR2 YYNGEE. The V end was cut by 4 bases, the J end by 0 bases, with 14 bases between.

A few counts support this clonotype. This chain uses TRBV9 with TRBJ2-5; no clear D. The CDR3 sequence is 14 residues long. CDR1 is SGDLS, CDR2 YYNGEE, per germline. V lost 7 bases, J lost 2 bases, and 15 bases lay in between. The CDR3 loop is CASSKGSLQETQYF. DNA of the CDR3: TGTGCCAGCTCCAAAGGGTCTCTACAAGAGACCCAGTACTTC.

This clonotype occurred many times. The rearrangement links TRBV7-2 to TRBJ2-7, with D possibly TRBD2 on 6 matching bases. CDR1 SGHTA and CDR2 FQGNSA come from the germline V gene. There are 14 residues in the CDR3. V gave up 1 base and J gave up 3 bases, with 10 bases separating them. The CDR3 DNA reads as TGTGCCAGCAGCTTAGTGGGGGGAATCTACGAGCAGTACTTC. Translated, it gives CASSLVGGIYEQYF. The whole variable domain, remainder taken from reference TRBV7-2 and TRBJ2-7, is GAGVSQSPSNKVTEKGKDVELRCDPISGHTALYWYRQSLGQGLEFLIYFQGNSAPDKSGLPSDRFSAERTGGSVSTLTIQRTQQEDSAVYLCASSLVGGIYEQYFGPGTRLTVT.

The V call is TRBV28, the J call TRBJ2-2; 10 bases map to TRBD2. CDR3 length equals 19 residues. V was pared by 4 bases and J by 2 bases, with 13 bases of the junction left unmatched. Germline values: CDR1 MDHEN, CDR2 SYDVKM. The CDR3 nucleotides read TGTGCCAGCAGTTCCCTCACCTTCCTAGCGGGAGTTAACACCGGGGAGCTGTTTTTT. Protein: CASSSLTFLAGVNTGELFF. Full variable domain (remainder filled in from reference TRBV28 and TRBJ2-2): DVKVTQSSRYLVKRTGEKVFLECVQDMDHENMFWYRQDPGLGLRLIYFSYDVKMKEKGDIPEGYSVSREKKERFSLILESASTNQTSMYLCASSSLTFLAGVNTGELFFGEGSRLTVL.